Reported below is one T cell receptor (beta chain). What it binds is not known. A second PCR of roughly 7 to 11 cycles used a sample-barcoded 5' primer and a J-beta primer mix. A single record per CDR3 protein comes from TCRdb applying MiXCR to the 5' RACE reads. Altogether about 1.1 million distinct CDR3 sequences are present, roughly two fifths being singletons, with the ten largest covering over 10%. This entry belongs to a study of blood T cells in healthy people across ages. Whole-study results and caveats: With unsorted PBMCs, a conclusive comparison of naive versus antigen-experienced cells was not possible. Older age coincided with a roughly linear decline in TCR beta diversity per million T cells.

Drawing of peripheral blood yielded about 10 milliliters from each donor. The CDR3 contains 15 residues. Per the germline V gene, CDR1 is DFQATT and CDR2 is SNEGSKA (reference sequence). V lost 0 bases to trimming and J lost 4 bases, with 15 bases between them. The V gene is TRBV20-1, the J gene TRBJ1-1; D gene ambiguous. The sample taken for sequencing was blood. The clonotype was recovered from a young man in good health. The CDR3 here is CSARDPGLGGTEAFF. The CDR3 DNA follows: TGCAGTGCTAGAGACCCCGGGTTAGGAGGCACTGAAGCTTTCTTT.